This T cell receptor (beta chain) comes out of a study of blood T cells in healthy people across ages. Study background: With template switching, about one barcoded beta molecule was captured per two T cells.

Germline V gene data show CDR1 as SGHRS and CDR2 as YFSETQ. The CDR3 has 15 residues. With 1 base removed from V and 1 base from J, the gap between germline ends came to 6 bases. Primed by a sample-barcoded 5' primer and a J-beta primer mix, a second PCR proceeded for about 6 to 11 cycles. Every molecule of cDNA carried a tag from a template-switch adaptor with 12 random nucleotides. MiXCR was run by TCRdb on the 5' RACE reads, yielding one entry per CDR3 protein. The sample has 800,000 or so distinct CDR3 sequences; less than 60% are singletons. This clonotype was observed many times. This clonotype was obtained from a man aged 80 or over in good health. The chain recombines TRBV5-1 with TRBJ2-6; D gene unclear. The sample was blood. CDR3 sequence: CASSLSPSGANVLTF. DNA of the CDR3: TGCGCCAGCAGCTTGTCTCCTTCTGGGGCCAACGTCCTGACTTTC.